The next 17 T cell receptor beta chains were all read from a single sample in a study of T cell changes during pregnancy in multiple sclerosis. Some clones are missing from TCRdb's copy, which holds only in-frame ones; the method was immunoSEQ multiplex PCR. The sample holds approximately 92,000 clones, 85% to 95% seen once. This material consisted of peripheral blood, taken in the first trimester of pregnancy. Receptors originate from a female donor with multiple sclerosis, enrolled in a pregnancy study.

V is TRBV28 and J is TRBJ1-5; 10 bases are a match to TRBD1. V dropped 1 base and J dropped 0; count of bases not matched to a gene: 12. Germline V lookup: CDR1 MDHEN, CDR2 SYDVKM. The CDR3 spans 20 residues. CDR3 residues: CASSLLVGAGTGASNQPQHF. The CDR3 bases are TGTGCCAGCAGTTTATTGGTGGGAGCCGGGACAGGGGCTAGCAATCAGCCCCAGCATTTT.

This chain connects TRBV6-4 to TRBJ2-2; D call uncertain. The V gene lost 6 bases and the J gene lost 5 bases, with 10 bases spanning the gap. This CDR3 has 13 residues. Germline CDR1 reads MRHNA; CDR2 reads SNTAGT. CDR3 coding DNA: TGTGCCAGCAGCCAGATCTTGACCGGGGAGCTGTTTTTT. This sequence encodes CASSQILTGELFF.

The chain has TRBV7-9 and TRBJ2-1; 11 nucleotides agree with TRBD2. V lost 5 bases and J lost 6; bases outside the gene matches: 9. The CDR3 sequence is 16 residues long. Per germline, CDR1 SEHNR and CDR2 FQNEAQ (reference sequence). The CDR3: CASSETSGRLGNEQFF. The CDR3 DNA sequence: TGTGCCAGCAGCGAAACTAGCGGGAGACTGGGCAATGAGCAGTTCTTC.

The V gene is TRBV27, the J gene TRBJ2-3; D ambiguous. Germline V gives CDR1 MNHEY, CDR2 SMNVEV (reference sequence). V lost 0 bases to trimming and J lost 0 bases, with 16 bases between them. The CDR3 is made up of 18 amino acids. The CDR3 DNA follows: TGTGCCAGCAGTTTATCCGCCCCGGTTGCCGCTAGCACAGATACGCAGTATTTT. Its protein product is CASSLSAPVAASTDTQYF.

The J gene is TRBJ1-2, the V gene TRBV14, with D hard to call. The germline gives CDR1 SGHDN, CDR2 FVKESK. Trimming removed 5 bases at V and 4 bases at J, with 8 bases between. The CDR3 runs 12 residues. In DNA form, the CDR3 reads TGTGCCAGCAGCGGAGGGTTCTATGGCTACACCTTC. It is translated as CASSGGFYGYTF.

The chain joins TRBV7-8 to TRBJ2-3; perhaps TRBD2 as D (5 bases). The length of the CDR3 is 17 residues. Trimming left V 1 base short and J 0 bases short, with 14 bases between. Looked up from germline, CDR1 is SGHVS and CDR2 is FQNEAQ. Here the CDR3 DNA reads TGTGCCAGCAGCTTAGGTCCCGCTAGCTTGAGCACAGATACGCAGTATTTT. Translating it yields CASSLGPASLSTDTQYF.

The V call is TRBV2, the J call TRBJ2-3, with 11 bases matching TRBD2. The CDR3 consists of 18 residues. Per the germline V gene, CDR1 is SNHLY and CDR2 is FYNNEI. V lost 5 bases and J lost 2; bases outside the gene matches: 12. The CDR3 DNA sequence: TGTGCCAGCAGTCATTCGACTAGCGGGGAAGGGGACACAGATACGCAGTATTTT. This encodes CASSHSTSGEGDTDTQYF.

This chain links TRBV6-1 with TRBJ2-4; maybe TRBD2 (6 bases). Looked up from germline, CDR1 is MNHNS and CDR2 is SASEGT. This CDR3 has 16 amino acids. V lost 2 bases and J 0 bases, leaving 11 bases between the germline ends. CDR3 protein: CASSETQGLAKNIQYF. CDR3 sequence (DNA): TGTGCCAGCAGTGAAACCCAGGGACTAGCCAAAAACATTCAGTACTTC.

The chain has TRBV7-9 and TRBJ2-1, with 9 bases that match TRBD1. CDR1 is SEHNR, CDR2 FQNEAQ, per germline (reference sequence). V was clipped by 3 bases and J by 8 bases; unmatched bases: 5. The CDR3 is made up of 14 amino acids. CDR3 loop: CASSLGQGWDEQFF. DNA for the CDR3: TGTGCCAGCAGCTTGGGACAGGGTTGGGATGAGCAGTTCTTC.

The chain joins TRBV11-2 to TRBJ2-7; 7 bases map to TRBD2. V trimming: 1 base; J trimming: 0 bases; junction bases outside the gene matches: 15. CDR3 length: 19 residues. Germline lookup yields CDR1 SGHAT and CDR2 FQNNGV. The CDR3 bases are TGTGCCAGCAGCTTAGGGTGGGAGGGTCATCGATACGGCTCCTACGAGCAGTACTTC. The encoded protein is CASSLGWEGHRYGSYEQYF.

The V and J genes are TRBV12-5 and TRBJ2-1; D unclear. Trimming shortened V by 0 bases and J by 9 bases, and 6 bases separated the two germline ends. Germline-derived CDR1 and CDR2 are LGHNT and FRNRAP. The CDR3 loop spans 12 amino acids. CDR3 protein: CASGLVPGEQFF. The CDR3 nucleotides read TGTGCTAGTGGTTTGGTACCAGGTGAGCAGTTCTTC.

The genes are TRBV6-5 and TRBJ1-1, with D possibly being TRBD1 (5 bases). Trimming removed 6 bases from V and 1 base from J, with 9 bases in between. The CDR3 has 13 amino acids. CDR1 is MNHEY and CDR2 is SVGAGI in the germline V gene. DNA for the CDR3: TGTGCCAGCAGGAGACAGAAGAACACTGAAGCTTTCTTT. This gives the protein CASRRQKNTEAFF.

The CDR3 sequence is CASSQDHRGEEKLFF. In DNA form, the CDR3 reads TGCGCCAGCAGCCAAGATCACAGGGGGGAGGAAAAACTGTTTTTT. The chain employs TRBV4-3 and TRBJ1-4; TRBD1 matches at 8 bases. CDR3 length equals 15 residues. Germline-derived CDR1 and CDR2 are LGHNA and YSLEER. V shed 0 bases and J 8 bases; nucleotides not matched to a gene: 5.

V and J are TRBV27 and TRBJ1-1; 7 nucleotides align to TRBD1. Germline-derived CDR1 and CDR2 are MNHEY and SMNVEV (reference sequence). J lost 4 bases, V lost 8 bases, and 13 bases had no gene match. The CDR3 is 15 amino acids. In nucleotides, the CDR3 is TGTGCCAGCCCGGAAGGGGGCTCTTGGGGCACTGAAGCTTTCTTT. As protein: CASPEGGSWGTEAFF.

In this sample, this clone is medium-sized. This chain uses TRBV5-1 with TRBJ2-3, with D possibly TRBD2 on 5 matching bases. The CDR3 totals 15 residues. V was trimmed by 9 bases and J by 0 bases, leaving 17 bases between them. Germline V gives CDR1 SGHRS, CDR2 YFSETQ. CDR3 sequence reads: CATRRYFTSTDTQYF. CDR3 DNA: TGCGCCACCCGGAGGTATTTTACTAGCACAGATACGCAGTATTTT.

The V and J genes are TRBV28 and TRBJ1-5, with D tentatively TRBD1 (5 bases). With 4 bases removed from V and 7 bases from J, the gap between germline ends came to 11 bases. This CDR3 is 13 amino acids long. Germline-derived CDR1 and CDR2 are MDHEN and SYDVKM. Here the CDR3 reads CASSSDQGQPQHF. The CDR3 bases are TGTGCCAGCAGTTCCGACCAGGGACAGCCCCAGCATTTT.

This chain joins TRBV28 and TRBJ2-5, with D unresolved. V was cut by 3 bases and J by 6 bases, with 17 bases left in between. CDR3 length: 15 residues. Per the germline V gene, CDR1 is MDHEN and CDR2 is SYDVKM. CDR3 protein: CASSFGAIPGQTQYF. CDR3 sequence (DNA): TGTGCCAGCAGTTTTGGTGCCATCCCAGGTCAGACCCAGTACTTC.